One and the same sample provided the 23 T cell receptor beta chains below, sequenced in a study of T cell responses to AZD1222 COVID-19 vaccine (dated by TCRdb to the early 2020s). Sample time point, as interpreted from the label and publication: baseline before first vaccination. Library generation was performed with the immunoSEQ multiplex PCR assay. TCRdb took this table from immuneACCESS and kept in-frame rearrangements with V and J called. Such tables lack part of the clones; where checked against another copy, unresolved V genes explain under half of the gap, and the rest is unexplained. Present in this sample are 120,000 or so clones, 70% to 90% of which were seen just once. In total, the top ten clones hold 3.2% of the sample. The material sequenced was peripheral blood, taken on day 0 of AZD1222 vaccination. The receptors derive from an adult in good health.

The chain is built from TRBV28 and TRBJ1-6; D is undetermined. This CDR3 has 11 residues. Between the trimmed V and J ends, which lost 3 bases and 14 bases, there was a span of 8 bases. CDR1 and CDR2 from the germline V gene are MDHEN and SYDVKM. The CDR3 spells CASSFSGALHF. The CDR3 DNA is TGTGCCAGCAGTTTCTCTGGAGCCCTCCACTTT. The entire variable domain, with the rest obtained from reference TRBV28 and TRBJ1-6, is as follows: DVKVTQSSRYLVKRTGEKVFLECVQDMDHENMFWYRQDPGLGLRLIYFSYDVKMKEKGDIPEGYSVSREKKERFSLILESASTNQTSMYLCASSFSGALHFGNGTRLTVT.

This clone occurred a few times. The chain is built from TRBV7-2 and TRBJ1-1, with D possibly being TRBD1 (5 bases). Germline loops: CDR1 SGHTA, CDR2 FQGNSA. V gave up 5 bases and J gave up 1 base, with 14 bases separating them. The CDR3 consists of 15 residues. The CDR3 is CASSPGRRGNTEAFF. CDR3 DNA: TGTGCCAGCAGCCCAGGGAGACGGGGGAACACTGAAGCTTTCTTT.

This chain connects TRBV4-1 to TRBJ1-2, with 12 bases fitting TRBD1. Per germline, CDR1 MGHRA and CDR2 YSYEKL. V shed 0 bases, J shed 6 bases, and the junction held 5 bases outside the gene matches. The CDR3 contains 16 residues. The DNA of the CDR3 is TGCGCCAGCAGCCAAGATAGGGACAGGGGGCCAAATGGCTACACCTTC. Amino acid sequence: CASSQDRDRGPNGYTF.

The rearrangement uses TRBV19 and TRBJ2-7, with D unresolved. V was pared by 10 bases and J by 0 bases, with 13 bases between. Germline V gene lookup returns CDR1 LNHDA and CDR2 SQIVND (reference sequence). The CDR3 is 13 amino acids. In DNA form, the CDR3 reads TGTGCCACCCGCGGCGGTATCTCCTACGAGCAGTACTTC. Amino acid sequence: CATRGGISYEQYF.

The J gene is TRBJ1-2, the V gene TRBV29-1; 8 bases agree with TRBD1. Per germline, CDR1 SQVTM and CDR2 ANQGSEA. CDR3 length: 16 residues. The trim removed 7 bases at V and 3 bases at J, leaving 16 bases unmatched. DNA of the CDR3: TGCAGCGCCCAGGCGGTCAGGGGGCTTAGGGACTATGGCTACACCTTC. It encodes CSAQAVRGLRDYGYTF.

In nucleotides, the CDR3 is TGTGCCAGCAGCGGGAGGACAGGGGCTGAAAAACTGTTTTTT. Its translation: CASSGRTGAEKLFF. This chain connects TRBV7-2 to TRBJ1-4; 9 bases align to TRBD1. The CDR3 contains 14 residues. Looked up from germline, CDR1 is SGHTA and CDR2 is FQGNSA. J gave up 7 bases and V 5 bases, and 5 bases lay outside the gene matches.

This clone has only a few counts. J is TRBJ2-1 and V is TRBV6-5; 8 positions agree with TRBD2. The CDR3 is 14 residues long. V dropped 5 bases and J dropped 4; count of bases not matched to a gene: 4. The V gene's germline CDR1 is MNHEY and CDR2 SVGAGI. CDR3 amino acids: CASSTSGRYNEQFF. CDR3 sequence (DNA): TGTGCCAGCAGTACTAGCGGAAGGTACAATGAGCAGTTCTTC.

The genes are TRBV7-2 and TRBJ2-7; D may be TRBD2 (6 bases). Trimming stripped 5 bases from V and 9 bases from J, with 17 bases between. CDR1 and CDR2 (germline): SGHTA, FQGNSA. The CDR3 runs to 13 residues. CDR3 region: CASSLQPGVGQYF. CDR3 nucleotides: TGTGCCAGCAGCCTGCAGCCGGGGGTGGGGCAGTACTTC.

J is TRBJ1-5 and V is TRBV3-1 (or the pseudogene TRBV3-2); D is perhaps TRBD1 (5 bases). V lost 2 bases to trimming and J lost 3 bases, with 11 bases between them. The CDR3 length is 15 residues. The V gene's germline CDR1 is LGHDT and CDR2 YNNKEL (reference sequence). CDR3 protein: CASSQSVGDNQPQHF. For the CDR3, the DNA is TGTGCCAGCAGCCAATCAGTAGGGGACAATCAGCCCCAGCATTTT.

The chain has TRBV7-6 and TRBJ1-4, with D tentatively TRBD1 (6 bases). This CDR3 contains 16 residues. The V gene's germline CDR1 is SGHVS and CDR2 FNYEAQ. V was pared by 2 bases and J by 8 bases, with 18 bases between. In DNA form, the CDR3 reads TGTGCCAGCAGCTTACTTCCCACAGGGAGTCGCGAAAAACTGTTTTTT. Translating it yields CASSLLPTGSREKLFF.

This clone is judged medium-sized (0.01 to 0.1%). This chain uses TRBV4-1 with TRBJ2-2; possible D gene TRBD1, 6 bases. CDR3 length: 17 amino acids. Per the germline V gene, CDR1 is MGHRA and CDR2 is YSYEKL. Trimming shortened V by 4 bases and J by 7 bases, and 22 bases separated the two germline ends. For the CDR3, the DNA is TGCGCCAGCAGCCTCCTGGTATTTGTGGGGGCGGGCGGGGAGCTGTTTTTT. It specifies CASSLLVFVGAGGELFF.

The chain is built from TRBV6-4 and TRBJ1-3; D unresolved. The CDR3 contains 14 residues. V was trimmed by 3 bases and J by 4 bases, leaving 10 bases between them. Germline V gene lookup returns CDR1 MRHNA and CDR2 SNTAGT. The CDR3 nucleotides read TGTGCCAGCAGTGAGCAGCCGGGAGGAAACACCATATATTTT. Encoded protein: CASSEQPGGNTIYF.

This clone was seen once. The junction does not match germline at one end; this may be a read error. The CDR3 DNA reads as TGTGCCAGCAGCCTAGGGGGAGGAATGACCTACGAGCAGTACTTC. Translated, it gives CASSLGGGMTYEQYF. The chain employs TRBV13 and TRBJ2-7; tentatively, D is TRBD1 or TRBD2 (6 bases each). This CDR3 has 15 amino acids. From germline, CDR1 is PRHDT and CDR2 FYEKMQ (reference sequence).

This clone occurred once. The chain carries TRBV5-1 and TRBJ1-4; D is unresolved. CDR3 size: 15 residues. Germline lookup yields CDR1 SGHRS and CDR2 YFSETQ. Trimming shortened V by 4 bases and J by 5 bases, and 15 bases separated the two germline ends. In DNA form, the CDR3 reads TGCGCCAGCAGCGAGCTAGGGTATTCGAATGAAAAACTGTTTTTT. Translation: CASSELGYSNEKLFF.

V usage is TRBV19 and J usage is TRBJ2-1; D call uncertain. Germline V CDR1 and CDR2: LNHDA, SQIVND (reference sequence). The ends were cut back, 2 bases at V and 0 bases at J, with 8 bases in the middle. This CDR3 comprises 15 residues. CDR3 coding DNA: TGTGCCAGTAGTATACCAATAAGCTCCTACAATGAGCAGTTCTTC. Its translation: CASSIPISSYNEQFF.

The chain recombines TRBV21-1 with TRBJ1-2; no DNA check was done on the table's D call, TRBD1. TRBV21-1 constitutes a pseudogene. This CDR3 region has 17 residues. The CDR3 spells CASSDPRRDRARYGYTF. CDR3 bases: TGTGCCAGCAGCGATCCCCGCCGGGACAGGGCTCGCTATGGCTACACCTTC.

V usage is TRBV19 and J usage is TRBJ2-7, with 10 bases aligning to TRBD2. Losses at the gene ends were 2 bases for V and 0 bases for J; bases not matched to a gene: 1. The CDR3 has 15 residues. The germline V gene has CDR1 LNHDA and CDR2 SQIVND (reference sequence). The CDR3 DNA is TGTGCCAGTAGTATAAGGACTAGCGGCTCCTACGAGCAGTACTTC. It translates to CASSIRTSGSYEQYF.

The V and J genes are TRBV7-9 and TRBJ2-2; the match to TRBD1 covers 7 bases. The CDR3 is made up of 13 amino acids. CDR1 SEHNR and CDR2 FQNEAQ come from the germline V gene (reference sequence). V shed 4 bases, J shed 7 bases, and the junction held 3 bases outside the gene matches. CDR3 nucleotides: TGTGCCAGCAGCTCACAGGGGATCGGGGAGCTGTTTTTT. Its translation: CASSSQGIGELFF.

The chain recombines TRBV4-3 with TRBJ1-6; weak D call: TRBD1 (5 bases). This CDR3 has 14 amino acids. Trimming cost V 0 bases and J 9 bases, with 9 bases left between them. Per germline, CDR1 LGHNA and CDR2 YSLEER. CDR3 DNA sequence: TGCGCCAGCAGCCAAGATTCGGACACTTCACCCCTCCACTTT. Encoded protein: CASSQDSDTSPLHF.

The CDR3 region has the DNA TGTGCCAGCAGCTTTGACCCCAGGGTCTCCTACGAGCAGTACTTC. It yields the protein CASSFDPRVSYEQYF. V and J are TRBV7-2 and TRBJ2-7; tentative D call: TRBD1 (5 bases). Germline loops: CDR1 SGHTA, CDR2 FQGNSA. The ends were cut back, 3 bases at V and 0 bases at J, with 12 bases in the middle. The CDR3 spans 15 residues. The full variable domain, its missing parts supplied by reference TRBV7-2 and TRBJ2-7, is GAGVSQSPSNKVTEKGKDVELRCDPISGHTALYWYRQSLGQGLEFLIYFQGNSAPDKSGLPSDRFSAERTGGSVSTLTIQRTQQEDSAVYLCASSFDPRVSYEQYFGPGTRLTVT.

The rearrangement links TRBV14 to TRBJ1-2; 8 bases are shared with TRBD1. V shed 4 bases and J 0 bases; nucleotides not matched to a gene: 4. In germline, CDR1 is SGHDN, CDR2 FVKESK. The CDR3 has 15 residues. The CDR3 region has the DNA TGTGCCAGCAGCCGGGACAGGACTTCTAACTATGGCTACACCTTC. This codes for CASSRDRTSNYGYTF.

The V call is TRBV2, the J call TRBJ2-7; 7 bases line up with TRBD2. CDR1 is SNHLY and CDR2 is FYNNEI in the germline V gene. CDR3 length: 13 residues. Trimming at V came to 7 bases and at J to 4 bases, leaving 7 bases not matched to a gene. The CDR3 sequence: CASIPSGKYEQYF. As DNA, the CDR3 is TGTGCCAGCATACCCAGCGGGAAATACGAGCAGTACTTC.

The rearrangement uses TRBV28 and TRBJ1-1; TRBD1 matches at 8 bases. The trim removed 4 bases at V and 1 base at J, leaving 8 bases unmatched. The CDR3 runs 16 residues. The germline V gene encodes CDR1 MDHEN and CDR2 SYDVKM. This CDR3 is CASSYDQGAANTEAFF. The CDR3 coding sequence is TGTGCCAGCAGTTACGATCAGGGGGCTGCGAACACTGAAGCTTTCTTT. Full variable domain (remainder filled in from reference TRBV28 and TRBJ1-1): DVKVTQSSRYLVKRTGEKVFLECVQDMDHENMFWYRQDPGLGLRLIYFSYDVKMKEKGDIPEGYSVSREKKERFSLILESASTNQTSMYLCASSYDQGAANTEAFFGQGTRLTVV.